The clone carrying this T cell receptor (beta chain) occurred many times. The data stem from a study of T-cell reconstitution after alpha-beta-depleted transplantation in children. TCRbeta library construction was performed incorporating unique molecular identifiers. TCRdb ran MiXCR on the PCR reads and lists one entry per CDR3 protein. The profile covers 190,000 or so distinct CDR3 sequences, with roughly 6.8% appearing a single time and 3% taken by the ten largest. There are 14 residues in the CDR3. The V end lost 3 bases, the J end lost 3 bases, and 9 bases lay between the germline ends. This chain uses TRBV12-3 or TRBV12-4 with TRBJ1-3; D gene uncertain. The sequences come from PBMCs from the stem cell graft donor, collected from the stem cell graft. This TCR derives from a human donor who donated a stem cell graft to a child with Wiskott-Aldrich syndrome. This CDR3 reads CASSFKQSGNTIYF. The CDR3 region has the DNA TGTGCCAGCAGTTTCAAGCAGAGTGGAAACACCATATATTTT.